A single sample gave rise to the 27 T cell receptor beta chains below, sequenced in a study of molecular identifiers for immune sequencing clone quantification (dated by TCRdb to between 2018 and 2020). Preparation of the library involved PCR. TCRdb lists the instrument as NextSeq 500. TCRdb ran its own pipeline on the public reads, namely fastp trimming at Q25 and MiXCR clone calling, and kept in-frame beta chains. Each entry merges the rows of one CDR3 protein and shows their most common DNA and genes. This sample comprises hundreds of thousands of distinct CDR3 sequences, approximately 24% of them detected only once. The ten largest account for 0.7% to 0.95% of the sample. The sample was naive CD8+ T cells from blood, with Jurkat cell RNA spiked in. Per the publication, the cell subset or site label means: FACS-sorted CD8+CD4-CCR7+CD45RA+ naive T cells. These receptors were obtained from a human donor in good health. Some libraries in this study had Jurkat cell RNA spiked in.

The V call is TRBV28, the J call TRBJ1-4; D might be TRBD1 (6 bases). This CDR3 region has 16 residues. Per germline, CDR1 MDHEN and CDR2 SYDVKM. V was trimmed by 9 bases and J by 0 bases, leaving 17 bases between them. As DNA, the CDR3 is TGTGCCAGGAGGGGTAATTGGACAGCAACTAATGAAAAACTGTTTTTT. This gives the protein CARRGNWTATNEKLFF.

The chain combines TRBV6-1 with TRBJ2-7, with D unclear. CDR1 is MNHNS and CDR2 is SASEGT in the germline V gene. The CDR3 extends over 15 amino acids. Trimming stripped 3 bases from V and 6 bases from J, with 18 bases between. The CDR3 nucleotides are TGTGCCAGCAGTGAGGAAGGGTTGGATCTGCTCGAGCAGTACTTC. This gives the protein CASSEEGLDLLEQYF.

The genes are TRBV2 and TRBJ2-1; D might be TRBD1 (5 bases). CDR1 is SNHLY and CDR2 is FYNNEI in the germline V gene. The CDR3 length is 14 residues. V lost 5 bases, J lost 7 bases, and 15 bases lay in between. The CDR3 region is CASSLGRRENEQFF. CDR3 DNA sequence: TGTGCCAGCAGTTTGGGGCGCCGTGAAAATGAGCAGTTCTTC.

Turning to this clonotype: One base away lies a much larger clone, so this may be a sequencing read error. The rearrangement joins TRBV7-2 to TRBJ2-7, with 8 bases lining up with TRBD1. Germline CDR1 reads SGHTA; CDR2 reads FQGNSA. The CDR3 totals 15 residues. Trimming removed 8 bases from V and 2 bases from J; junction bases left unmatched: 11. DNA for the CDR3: TGTGCCAGCGGCACCTACAGGGGGTCAACCTACGAGCAGTACTTC. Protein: CASGTYRGSTYEQYF.

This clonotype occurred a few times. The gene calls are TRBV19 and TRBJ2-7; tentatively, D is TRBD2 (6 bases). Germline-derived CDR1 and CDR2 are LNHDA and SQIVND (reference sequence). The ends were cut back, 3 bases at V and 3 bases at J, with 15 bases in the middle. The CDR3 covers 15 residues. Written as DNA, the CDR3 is TGTGCCAGTAGTATTGCGACTAGGGGTTACTACGAGCAGTACTTC. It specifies CASSIATRGYYEQYF.

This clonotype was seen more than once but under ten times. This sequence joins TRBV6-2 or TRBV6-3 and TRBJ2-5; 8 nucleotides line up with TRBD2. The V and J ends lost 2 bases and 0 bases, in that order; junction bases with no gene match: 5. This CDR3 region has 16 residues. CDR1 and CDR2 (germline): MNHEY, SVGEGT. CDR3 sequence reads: CASSYLRGAYQETQYF. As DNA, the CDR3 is TGTGCCAGCAGTTACCTGCGGGGGGCGTACCAAGAGACCCAGTACTTC.

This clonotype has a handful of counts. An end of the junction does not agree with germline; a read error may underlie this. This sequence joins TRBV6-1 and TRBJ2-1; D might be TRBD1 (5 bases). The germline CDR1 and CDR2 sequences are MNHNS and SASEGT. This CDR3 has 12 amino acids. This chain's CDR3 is CASSEGVHEQFF. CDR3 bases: TGTGCCAGCAGCGAAGGGGTCCATGAGCAGTTCTTC.

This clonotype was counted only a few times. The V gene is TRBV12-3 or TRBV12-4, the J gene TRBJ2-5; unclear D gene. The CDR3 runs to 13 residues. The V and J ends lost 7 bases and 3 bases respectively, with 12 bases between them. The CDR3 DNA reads TGTGCCAGCATACCTCCGTCCGAAGAGACCCAGTACTTC. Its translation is CASIPPSEETQYF.

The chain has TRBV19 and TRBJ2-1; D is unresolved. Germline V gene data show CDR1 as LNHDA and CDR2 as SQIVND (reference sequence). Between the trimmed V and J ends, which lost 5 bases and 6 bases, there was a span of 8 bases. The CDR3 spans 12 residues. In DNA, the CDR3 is TGTGCCAGTAGTCCCCACAGCAATGAGCAGTTCTTC. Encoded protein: CASSPHSNEQFF. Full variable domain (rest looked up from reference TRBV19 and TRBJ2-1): DGGITQSPKYLFRKEGQNVTLSCEQNLNHDAMYWYRQDPGQGLRLIYYSQIVNDFQKGDIAEGYSVSREKKESFPLTVTSAQKNPTAFYLCASSPHSNEQFFGPGTRLTVL.

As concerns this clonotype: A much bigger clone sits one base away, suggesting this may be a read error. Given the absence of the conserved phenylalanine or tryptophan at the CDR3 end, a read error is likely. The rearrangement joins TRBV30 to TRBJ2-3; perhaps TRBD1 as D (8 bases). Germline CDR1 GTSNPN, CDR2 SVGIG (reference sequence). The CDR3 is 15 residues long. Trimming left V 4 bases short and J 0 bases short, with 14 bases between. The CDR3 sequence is CAWNRGTTSTDTQYL. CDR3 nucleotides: TGTGCCTGGAACAGGGGGACTACTAGCACAGATACGCAGTATTTA.

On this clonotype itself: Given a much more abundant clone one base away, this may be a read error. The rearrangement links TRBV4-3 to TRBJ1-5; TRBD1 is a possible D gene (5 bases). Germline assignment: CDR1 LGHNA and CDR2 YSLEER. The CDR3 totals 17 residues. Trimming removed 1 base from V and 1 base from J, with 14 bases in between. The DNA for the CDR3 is TGCGCCAGCAGCCAAGGTGTGGGGGAAAGGAGCAATCAGCCCCAGCATTTT. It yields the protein CASSQGVGERSNQPQHF.

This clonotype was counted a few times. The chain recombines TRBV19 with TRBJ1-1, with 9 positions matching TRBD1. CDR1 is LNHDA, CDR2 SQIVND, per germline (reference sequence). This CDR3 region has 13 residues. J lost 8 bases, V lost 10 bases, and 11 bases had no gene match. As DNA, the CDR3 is TGTGCCACCGAGACAGGGGGTCTTCGGGAAGCTTTCTTT. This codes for CATETGGLREAFF.

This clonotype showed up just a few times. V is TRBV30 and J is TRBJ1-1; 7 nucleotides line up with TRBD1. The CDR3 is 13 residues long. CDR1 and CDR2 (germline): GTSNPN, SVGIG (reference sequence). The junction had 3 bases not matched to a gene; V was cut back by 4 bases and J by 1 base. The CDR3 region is CAWTGQSNTEAFF. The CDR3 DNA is TGTGCCTGGACGGGACAGTCGAACACTGAAGCTTTCTTT.

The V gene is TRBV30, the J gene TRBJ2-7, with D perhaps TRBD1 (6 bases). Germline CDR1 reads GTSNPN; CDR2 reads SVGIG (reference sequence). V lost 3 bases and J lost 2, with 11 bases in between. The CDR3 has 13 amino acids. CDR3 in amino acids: CAWRARGTYEQYF. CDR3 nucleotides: TGTGCCTGGAGGGCCAGGGGAACCTACGAGCAGTACTTC.

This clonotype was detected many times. CDR3 nucleotides: TGTGCCAGCAGTGCCGCGGCGGGAGGGCCCCCCTACGAGCAGTACTTC. Amino acid sequence: CASSAAAGGPPYEQYF. The V call is TRBV2, the J call TRBJ2-7, with 9 positions matching TRBD2. The V gene's germline CDR1 is SNHLY and CDR2 FYNNEI. J gave up 2 bases and V 4 bases, and 9 bases lay outside the gene matches. The CDR3 sequence is 16 residues long.

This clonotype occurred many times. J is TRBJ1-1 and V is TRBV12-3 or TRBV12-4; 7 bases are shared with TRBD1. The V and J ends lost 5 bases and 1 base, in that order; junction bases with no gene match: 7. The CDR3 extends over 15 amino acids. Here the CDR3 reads CASSPRTGTNTEAFF. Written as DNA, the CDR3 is TGTGCCAGCAGTCCGCGGACAGGAACGAACACTGAAGCTTTCTTT.

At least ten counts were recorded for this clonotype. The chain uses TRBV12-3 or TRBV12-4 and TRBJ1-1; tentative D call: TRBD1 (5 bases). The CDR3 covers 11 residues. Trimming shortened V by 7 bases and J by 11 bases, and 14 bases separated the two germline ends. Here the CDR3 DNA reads TGTGCCAGCACCTACGACAGTGGGGCTTTCTTT. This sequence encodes CASTYDSGAFF.

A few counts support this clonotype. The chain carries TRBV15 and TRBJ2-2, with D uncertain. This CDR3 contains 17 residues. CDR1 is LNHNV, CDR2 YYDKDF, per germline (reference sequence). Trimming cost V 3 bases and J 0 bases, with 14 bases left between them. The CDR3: CATSREFLPSNTGELFF. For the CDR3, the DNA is TGTGCCACCAGCAGGGAGTTTCTCCCTTCGAACACCGGGGAGCTGTTTTTT. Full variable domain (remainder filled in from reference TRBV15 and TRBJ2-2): DAMVIQNPRYQVTQFGKPVTLSCSQTLNHNVMYWYQQKSSQAPKLLFHYYDKDFNNEADTPDNFQSRRPNTSFCFLDIRSPGLGDTAMYLCATSREFLPSNTGELFFGEGSRLTVL.

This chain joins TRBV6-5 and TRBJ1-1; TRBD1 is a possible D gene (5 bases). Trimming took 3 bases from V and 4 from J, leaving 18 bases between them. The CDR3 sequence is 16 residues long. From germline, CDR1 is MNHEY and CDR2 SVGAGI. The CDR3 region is CASSYTSSGGGTEAFF. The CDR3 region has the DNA TGTGCCAGCAGTTATACTTCAAGTGGGGGTGGCACTGAAGCTTTCTTT.

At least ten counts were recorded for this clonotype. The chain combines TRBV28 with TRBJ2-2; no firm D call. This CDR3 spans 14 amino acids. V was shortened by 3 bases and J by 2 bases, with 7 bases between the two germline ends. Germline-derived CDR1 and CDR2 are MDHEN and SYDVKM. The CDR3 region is CASSFRKNTGELFF. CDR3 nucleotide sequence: TGTGCCAGCAGTTTTCGCAAAAACACCGGGGAGCTGTTTTTT. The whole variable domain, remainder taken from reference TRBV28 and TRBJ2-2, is DVKVTQSSRYLVKRTGEKVFLECVQDMDHENMFWYRQDPGLGLRLIYFSYDVKMKEKGDIPEGYSVSREKKERFSLILESASTNQTSMYLCASSFRKNTGELFFGEGSRLTVL.

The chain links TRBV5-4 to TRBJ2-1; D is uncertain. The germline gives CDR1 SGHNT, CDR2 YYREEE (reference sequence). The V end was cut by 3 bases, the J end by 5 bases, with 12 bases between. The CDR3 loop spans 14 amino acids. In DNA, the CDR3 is TGTGCCAGCAGCTGGGAAGGAGTCGACAATGAGCAGTTCTTC. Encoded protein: CASSWEGVDNEQFF.

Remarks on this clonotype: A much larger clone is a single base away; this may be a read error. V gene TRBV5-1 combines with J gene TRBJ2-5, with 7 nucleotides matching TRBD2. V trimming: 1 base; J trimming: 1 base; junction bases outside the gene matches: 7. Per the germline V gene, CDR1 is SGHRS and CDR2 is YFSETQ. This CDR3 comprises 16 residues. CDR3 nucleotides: TGCGCCAGCAGCTTGATGCGCGGGAGACTCCAAGAGACCCAGTACTTC. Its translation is CASSLMRGRLQETQYF.

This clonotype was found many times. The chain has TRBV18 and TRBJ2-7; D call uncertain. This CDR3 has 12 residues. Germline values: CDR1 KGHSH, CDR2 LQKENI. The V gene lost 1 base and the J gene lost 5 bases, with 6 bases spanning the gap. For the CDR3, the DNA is TGTGCCAGCTCACCACGCGGTGACGAGCAGTACTTC. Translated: CASSPRGDEQYF.

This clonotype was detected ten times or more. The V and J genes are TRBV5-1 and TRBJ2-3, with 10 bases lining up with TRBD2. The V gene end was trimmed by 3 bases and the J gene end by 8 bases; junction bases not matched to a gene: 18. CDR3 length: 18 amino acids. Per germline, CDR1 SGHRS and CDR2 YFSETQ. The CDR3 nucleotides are TGCGCCAGCAGCTACGCCCTGATAGGACTAGCGGACGAAACTACGCAGTATTTT. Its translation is CASSYALIGLADETTQYF.

In DNA, the CDR3 is TGTGCCAGCAGTTGGGACAGGGGGAACACCGGGGAGCTGTTTTTT. Amino acids: CASSWDRGNTGELFF. This chain links TRBV28 with TRBJ2-2; 10 positions match TRBD1. The CDR3 is made up of 15 amino acids. Germline V gene lookup returns CDR1 MDHEN and CDR2 SYDVKM. V gave up 4 bases and J gave up 1 base; unmatched junction bases: 0.

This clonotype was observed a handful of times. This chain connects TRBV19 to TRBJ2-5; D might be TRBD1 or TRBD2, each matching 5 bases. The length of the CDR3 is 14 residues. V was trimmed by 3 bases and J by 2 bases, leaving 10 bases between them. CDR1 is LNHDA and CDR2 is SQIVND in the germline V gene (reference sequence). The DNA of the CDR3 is TGTGCCAGTAGTATGTGGGGGTGGCAAGAGACCCAGTACTTC. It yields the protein CASSMWGWQETQYF.

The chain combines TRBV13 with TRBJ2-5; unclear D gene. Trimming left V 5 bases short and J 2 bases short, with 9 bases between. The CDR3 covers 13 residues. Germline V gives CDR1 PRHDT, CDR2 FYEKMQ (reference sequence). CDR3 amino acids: CASSLLMQETQYF. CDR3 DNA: TGTGCCAGCAGCCTACTGATGCAAGAGACCCAGTACTTC. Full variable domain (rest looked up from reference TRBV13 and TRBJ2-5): AAGVIQSPRHLIKEKRETATLKCYPIPRHDTVYWYQQGPGQDPQFLISFYEKMQSDKGSIPDRFSAQQFSDYHSELNMSSLELGDSALYFCASSLLMQETQYFGPGTRLLVL.